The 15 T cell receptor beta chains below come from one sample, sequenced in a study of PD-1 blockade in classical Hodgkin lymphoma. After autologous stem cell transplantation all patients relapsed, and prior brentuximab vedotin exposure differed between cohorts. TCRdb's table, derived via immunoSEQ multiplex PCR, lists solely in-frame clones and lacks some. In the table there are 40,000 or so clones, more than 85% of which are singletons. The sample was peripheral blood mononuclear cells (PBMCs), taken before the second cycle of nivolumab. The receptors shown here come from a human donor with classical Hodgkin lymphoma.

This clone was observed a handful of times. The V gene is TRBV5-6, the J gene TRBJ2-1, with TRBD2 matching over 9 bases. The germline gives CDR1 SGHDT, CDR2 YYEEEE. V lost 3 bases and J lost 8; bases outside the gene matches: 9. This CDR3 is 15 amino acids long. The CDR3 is CASSYGTSRGDEQFF. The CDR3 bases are TGTGCCAGCAGCTACGGGACTAGCCGCGGGGATGAGCAGTTCTTC.

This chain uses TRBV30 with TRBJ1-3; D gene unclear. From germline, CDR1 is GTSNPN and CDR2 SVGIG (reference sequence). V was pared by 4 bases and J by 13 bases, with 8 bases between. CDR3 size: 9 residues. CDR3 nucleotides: TGTGCCTGGACCTCCCGGATATATTTT. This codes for CAWTSRIYF.

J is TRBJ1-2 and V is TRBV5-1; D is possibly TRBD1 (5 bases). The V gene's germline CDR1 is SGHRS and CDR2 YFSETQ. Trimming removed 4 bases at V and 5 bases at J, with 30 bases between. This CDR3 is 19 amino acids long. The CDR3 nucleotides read TGCGCCAGCAGCCCAGACGACCCCATAGACAGACGACTATGGTATGGCTACACCTTC. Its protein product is CASSPDDPIDRRLWYGYTF.

The CDR3 spells CASRQASNTGELFF. The CDR3 DNA is TGTGCCAGCAGACAGGCCTCGAACACCGGGGAGCTGTTTTTT. This chain uses TRBV6-1 with TRBJ2-2, with D perhaps matching TRBD1 (5 bases). Germline V CDR1 and CDR2: MNHNS, SASEGT. Trimming stripped 6 bases from V and 0 bases from J, with 8 bases between. The CDR3 runs 14 residues.

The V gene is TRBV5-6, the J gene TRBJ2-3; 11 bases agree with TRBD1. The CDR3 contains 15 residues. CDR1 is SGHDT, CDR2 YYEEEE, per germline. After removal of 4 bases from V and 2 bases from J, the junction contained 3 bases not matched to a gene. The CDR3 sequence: CASSRDRGTTDTQYF. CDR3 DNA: TGTGCCAGCAGCCGGGACAGGGGGACCACAGATACGCAGTATTTT.

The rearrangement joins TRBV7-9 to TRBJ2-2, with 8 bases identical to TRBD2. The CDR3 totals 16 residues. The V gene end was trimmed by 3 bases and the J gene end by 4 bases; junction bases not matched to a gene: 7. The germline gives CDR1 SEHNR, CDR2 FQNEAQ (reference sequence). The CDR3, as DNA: TGTGCCAGCAGCTTGCGAGCGGGGGCGGTCACCGGGGAGCTGTTTTTT. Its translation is CASSLRAGAVTGELFF.

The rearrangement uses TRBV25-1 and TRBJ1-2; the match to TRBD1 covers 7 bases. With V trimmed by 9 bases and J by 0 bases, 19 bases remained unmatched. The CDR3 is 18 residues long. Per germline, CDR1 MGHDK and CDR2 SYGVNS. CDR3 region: CASWGWGTAQNANYGYTF. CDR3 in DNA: TGTGCCAGTTGGGGATGGGGGACAGCACAAAACGCTAACTATGGCTACACCTTC.

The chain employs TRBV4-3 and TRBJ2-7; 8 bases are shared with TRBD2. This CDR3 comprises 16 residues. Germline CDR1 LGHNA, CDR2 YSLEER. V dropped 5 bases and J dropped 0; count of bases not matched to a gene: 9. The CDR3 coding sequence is TGCGCCAGCAGCAAGGGAGCGGGGGCTCTCTCCTACGAGCAGTACTTC. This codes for CASSKGAGALSYEQYF.

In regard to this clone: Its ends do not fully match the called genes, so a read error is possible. CDR3 protein: CASSVGSGGITDTQYF. CDR3 DNA: TGTGCCAGTAGCGTAGGTAGCGGGGGCATCACAGATACGCAGTATTTT. The chain joins TRBV9 to TRBJ2-3; 9 nucleotides align to TRBD2. This CDR3 has 16 residues. Germline V lookup: CDR1 SGDLS, CDR2 YYNGEE.

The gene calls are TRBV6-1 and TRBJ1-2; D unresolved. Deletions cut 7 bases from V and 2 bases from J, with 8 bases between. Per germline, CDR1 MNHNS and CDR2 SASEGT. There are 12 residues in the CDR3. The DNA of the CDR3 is TGTGCCAGCACCAGAGACAACTATGGCTACACCTTC. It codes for CASTRDNYGYTF.

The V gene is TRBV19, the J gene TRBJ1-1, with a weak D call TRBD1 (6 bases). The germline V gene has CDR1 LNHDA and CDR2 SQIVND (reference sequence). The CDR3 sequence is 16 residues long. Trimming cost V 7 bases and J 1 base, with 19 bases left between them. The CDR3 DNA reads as TGTGCCAGTACCAACAGGGTCTTGCGATCGAACACTGAAGCTTTCTTT. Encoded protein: CASTNRVLRSNTEAFF.

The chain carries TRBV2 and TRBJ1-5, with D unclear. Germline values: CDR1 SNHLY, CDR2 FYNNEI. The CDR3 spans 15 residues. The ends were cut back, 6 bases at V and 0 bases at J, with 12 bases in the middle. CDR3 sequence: CASRVVLDSNQPQHF. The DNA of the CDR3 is TGTGCCAGCAGGGTAGTGTTAGATAGCAATCAGCCCCAGCATTTT.

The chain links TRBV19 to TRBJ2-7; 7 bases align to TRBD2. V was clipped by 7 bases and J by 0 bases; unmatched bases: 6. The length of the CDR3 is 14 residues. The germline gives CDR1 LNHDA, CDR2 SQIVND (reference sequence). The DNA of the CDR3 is TGTGCCAGTAAGGCGGGGGTCAGCTCCTACGAGCAGTACTTC. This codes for CASKAGVSSYEQYF. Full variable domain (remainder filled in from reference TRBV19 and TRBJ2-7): DGGITQSPKYLFRKEGQNVTLSCEQNLNHDAMYWYRQDPGQGLRLIYYSQIVNDFQKGDIAEGYSVSREKKESFPLTVTSAQKNPTAFYLCASKAGVSSYEQYFGPGTRLTVT.

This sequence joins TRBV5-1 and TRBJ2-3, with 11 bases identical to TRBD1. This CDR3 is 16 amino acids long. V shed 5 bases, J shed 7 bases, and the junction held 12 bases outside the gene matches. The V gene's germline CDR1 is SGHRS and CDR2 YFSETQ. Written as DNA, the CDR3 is TGCGCCAGCAGGGAGGGGACAGGGGGTGCGATATATACGCAGTATTTT. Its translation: CASREGTGGAIYTQYF.

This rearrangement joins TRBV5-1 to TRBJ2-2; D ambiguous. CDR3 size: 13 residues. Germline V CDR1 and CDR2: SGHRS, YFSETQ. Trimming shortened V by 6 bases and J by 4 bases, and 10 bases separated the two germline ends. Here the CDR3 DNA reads TGCGCCAGCACCTCCAGGCTCACCGGGGAGCTGTTTTTT. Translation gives CASTSRLTGELFF.